These 32 T cell receptor beta chains originate from one sample sequenced in a study of persistence of HIV-infected CD4 T cells. These receptors lack a known antigen. The stimulus was an HIV-1 Gag 15-mer peptide pool, about 1 ug/peptide/mL. Sorting selected CD4+ T cells upregulating both CD40 ligand and CD69. The immunoSEQ assay was version 4, run in survey mode. Assay used: immunoSEQ multiplex PCR; TCRdb lists only in-frame clones, some missing. This table holds around 26,000 clones, approximately 74% found once. Material: CD4+ T cells sorted from PBMCs after roughly 19-hour stimulation, obtained from a patient who received antiretroviral therapy. The receptors come from an adult man with HIV who was CMV-seropositive.

The rearrangement links TRBV9 to TRBJ2-1; 14 bases are a match to TRBD2. The germline V gene encodes CDR1 SGDLS and CDR2 YYNGEE. The CDR3 runs 17 residues. The trim removed 4 bases at V and 3 bases at J, leaving 6 bases unmatched. This CDR3 is CASSPWTSGGFYNEQFF. In DNA form, the CDR3 reads TGTGCCAGCAGCCCCTGGACTAGCGGGGGGTTCTACAATGAGCAGTTCTTC.

The V and J genes are TRBV3-1 (or the pseudogene TRBV3-2) and TRBJ2-1; D remains ambiguous. This CDR3 comprises 13 residues. The germline V and J ends were trimmed by 5 bases and 2 bases, with 7 bases remaining between them. Germline assignment: CDR1 LGHDT and CDR2 YNNKEL (reference sequence). This chain's CDR3 is CASSVETYNEQFF. The CDR3 coding sequence is TGTGCCAGCAGCGTCGAAACCTACAATGAGCAGTTCTTC.

The genes are TRBV6-4 and TRBJ1-2; D is perhaps TRBD1 (5 bases). CDR1 and CDR2 (germline): MRHNA, SNTAGT. The ends were cut back, 7 bases at V and 4 bases at J, with 10 bases in the middle. This CDR3 contains 12 residues. The CDR3 protein is CASTTGTYGYTF. The CDR3 coding sequence is TGTGCCAGCACCACCGGGACCTATGGCTACACCTTC.

The chain carries TRBV5-1 and TRBJ2-2, with D tentatively TRBD1 (6 bases). CDR3 length: 16 amino acids. V lost 4 bases and J 0 bases, leaving 13 bases between the germline ends. In germline, CDR1 is SGHRS, CDR2 YFSETQ. CDR3 protein: CASSKTGTSNTGELFF. The CDR3 nucleotides read TGCGCCAGCAGCAAGACCGGGACATCGAACACCGGGGAGCTGTTTTTT. Full variable domain (rest looked up from reference TRBV5-1 and TRBJ2-2): KAGVTQTPRYLIKTRGQQVTLSCSPISGHRSVSWYQQTPGQGLQFLFEYFSETQRNKGNFPGRFSGRQFSNSRSEMNVSTLELGDSALYLCASSKTGTSNTGELFFGEGSRLTVL.

The chain carries TRBV7-2 and TRBJ2-1; 9 nucleotides align to TRBD1. The CDR3 has 15 residues. V lost 3 bases and J lost 8; bases outside the gene matches: 8. CDR1 is SGHTA, CDR2 FQGNSA, per germline. CDR3: CASSLSGQGWDEQFF. CDR3 bases: TGTGCCAGCAGCTTGTCGGGACAGGGCTGGGATGAGCAGTTCTTC.

V is TRBV24-1 and J is TRBJ2-3; 14 bases are shared with TRBD2. The CDR3 has 20 residues. J lost 1 base, V lost 2 bases, and 10 bases had no gene match. Looked up from germline, CDR1 is KGHDR and CDR2 is SFDVKD. The CDR3 bases are TGTGCCACCAGTGATTCTTGGGAGTTGGGACTAGCGGGGGGCACAGATACGCAGTATTTT. Translating gives CATSDSWELGLAGGTDTQYF.

This rearrangement joins TRBV5-1 to TRBJ1-4, with D maybe TRBD1 (5 bases). The V gene lost 5 bases and the J gene lost 8 bases, with 25 bases spanning the gap. The CDR3 loop spans 17 amino acids. Looked up from germline, CDR1 is SGHRS and CDR2 is YFSETQ. DNA of the CDR3: TGCGCCAGCAGTTCGACCGGGACCCTTGGCCAAAAGGAAAAACTGTTTTTT. Protein: CASSSTGTLGQKEKLFF.

V is TRBV5-5 and J is TRBJ1-3; 7 bases map to TRBD1. The trim removed 3 bases at V and 2 bases at J, leaving 5 bases unmatched. Germline lookup yields CDR1 SGHKS and CDR2 YYEKEE (reference sequence). This CDR3 has 15 amino acids. The CDR3 DNA reads TGTGCCAGCAGCTCCCGACAGGGCCCTGGAAACACCATATATTTT. Translating it yields CASSSRQGPGNTIYF.

The chain couples TRBV27 to TRBJ2-7; D tentatively reads TRBD1 or TRBD2 (6 bases each). Trimming took off 1 base at V and 4 bases at J, with 17 bases between the two ends. This CDR3 has 16 amino acids. Looked up from germline, CDR1 is MNHEY and CDR2 is SMNVEV (reference sequence). CDR3 in DNA: TGTGCCAGCAGTTTATGGGGGGCAGGGCGCGCTTACGAGCAGTACTTC. It yields the protein CASSLWGAGRAYEQYF.

The chain employs TRBV28 and TRBJ1-6; maybe TRBD1 (6 bases). Between the trimmed V and J ends, which lost 5 bases and 9 bases, there was a span of 17 bases. Per germline, CDR1 MDHEN and CDR2 SYDVKM. This CDR3 region has 15 residues. Here the CDR3 reads CASSGRGGASSPLHF. CDR3 nucleotide sequence: TGTGCCAGCAGTGGCCGGGGGGGGGCTAGTTCACCCCTCCACTTT.

This clone has only a few counts. This rearrangement joins TRBV5-4 to TRBJ2-7; D may be TRBD2 (6 bases). CDR1 and CDR2 from the germline V gene are SGHNT and YYREEE (reference sequence). The CDR3 has 15 residues. Trimming removed 4 bases at V and 2 bases at J, with 16 bases between. CDR3 nucleotides: TGTGCCAGCAGCCCGTCTATGGGGGGAACCTACGAGCAGTACTTC. Translating it yields CASSPSMGGTYEQYF.

This clone appeared a few times. The V call is TRBV29-1, the J call TRBJ1-1, with D perhaps TRBD1 (5 bases). CDR3 length: 13 amino acids. CDR1 is SQVTM, CDR2 ANQGSEA, per germline. V shed 5 bases and J shed 9 bases, with 19 bases lying between them. The DNA for the CDR3 is TGCAGCGTTATTTGGGGGGACGGAGTAAAAGCTTTCTTT. This translates into CSVIWGDGVKAFF.

The chain employs TRBV10-3 and TRBJ2-5, with TRBD2 as a possible D gene (6 bases). V was cut by 8 bases and J by 5 bases, with 15 bases left in between. Germline V gene lookup returns CDR1 ENHRY and CDR2 SYGVKD. This CDR3 has 13 residues. DNA for the CDR3: TGTGCCATCCTAAAGGAGGGCTGGGAGACCCAGTACTTC. It codes for CAILKEGWETQYF.

This chain joins TRBV18 and TRBJ2-2; tentatively, D is TRBD1 or TRBD2 (5 bases each). V gave up 0 bases and J gave up 6 bases, with 14 bases separating them. CDR3 length: 16 amino acids. Germline V CDR1 and CDR2: KGHSH, LQKENI. As DNA, the CDR3 is TGTGCCAGCTCACCACCGGGGGTACCGAGGCCCGGGGAGCTGTTTTTT. It translates to CASSPPGVPRPGELFF.

This clone was seen a few times. This rearrangement joins TRBV27 to TRBJ1-5, with D unclear. V was cut by 2 bases and J by 5 bases, with 16 bases left in between. This CDR3 comprises 16 residues. Germline CDR1 and CDR2: MNHEY and SMNVEV (reference sequence). CDR3 protein: CASSLTGRADDQPQHF. For the CDR3, the DNA is TGTGCCAGCAGTTTAACCGGACGGGCCGATGATCAGCCCCAGCATTTT.

CDR3 sequence reads: CATSRTLHLYEQYF. The CDR3, as DNA: TGTGCCACCAGCCGGACTCTCCACCTCTACGAGCAGTACTTC. The chain links TRBV28 to TRBJ2-7, with a weak D call TRBD2 (5 bases). This CDR3 is built from 14 residues. V was trimmed by 10 bases and J by 3 bases, leaving 19 bases between them. Germline-derived CDR1 and CDR2 are MDHEN and SYDVKM.

In its sample, this clone is medium-sized (0.01 to 0.1%). The V and J genes are TRBV21-1 and TRBJ1-1. TRBV21-1 is classified as a pseudogene. The CDR3 length is 12 residues. The CDR3 loop reads CAILHGGTEAFF. CDR3 bases: TGTGCCATCCTACATGGGGGGACTGAAGCTTTCTTT.

This clone was counted between two and nine times. The V and J genes are TRBV2 and TRBJ1-1; D remains ambiguous. V dropped 7 bases and J dropped 2 bases, with 11 bases sitting between them. The CDR3 has 13 amino acids. The germline V gene encodes CDR1 SNHLY and CDR2 FYNNEI. The CDR3 loop is CASKLLGNTEAFF. In DNA, the CDR3 is TGTGCCAGCAAATTGTTGGGAAACACTGAAGCTTTCTTT.

This clone was recorded only once. The chain uses TRBV10-1 and TRBJ2-7; TRBD2 is a possible D gene (6 bases). The V end lost 10 bases, the J end lost 4 bases, and 23 bases lay between the germline ends. Germline V lookup: CDR1 WNHNN, CDR2 SYGVQD (reference sequence). The CDR3 contains 15 residues. The CDR3 spells CAIPSSGGCEYEQYF. The CDR3 region has the DNA TGCGCCATCCCCTCCTCCGGGGGATGTGAATACGAGCAGTACTTC.

Details on this clone: The junction departs from germline at one end; a sequencing error may be responsible. This sequence joins TRBV29-1 and TRBJ2-2; 7 bases are shared with TRBD1. Germline values: CDR1 SQVTM, CDR2 ANQGSEA. This CDR3 contains 13 residues. CDR3 sequence: CSFDRAGTGELFF. For the CDR3, the DNA is TGCAGCTTTGACAGGGCAGGGACCGGGGAGCTGTTTTTT.

The gene calls are TRBV28 and TRBJ1-5; D is possibly TRBD1 (5 bases). Germline assignment: CDR1 MDHEN and CDR2 SYDVKM. V gave up 4 bases and J gave up 6 bases, with 13 bases separating them. CDR3 length: 14 amino acids. Here the CDR3 reads CASSSSRAVQPQHF. As DNA, the CDR3 is TGTGCCAGCAGTTCATCCAGGGCGGTTCAGCCCCAGCATTTT.

V is TRBV4-2 and J is TRBJ1-2; D is ambiguous. V gave up 1 base and J gave up 8 bases, with 20 bases separating them. This CDR3 contains 16 residues. Germline V gives CDR1 LGHNA, CDR2 YNFKEQ. For the CDR3, the DNA is TGTGCCAGCAGCCAAGGGGTAGAAGCACCTAGCAGGGGCTACACCTTC. This translates into CASSQGVEAPSRGYTF.

The rearrangement links TRBV9 to TRBJ2-1, with 14 bases lining up with TRBD2. The CDR3 covers 16 residues. Germline V lookup: CDR1 SGDLS, CDR2 YYNGEE. V shed 3 bases, J shed 7 bases, and the junction held 6 bases outside the gene matches. The CDR3 nucleotides are TGTGCCAGCAGCGAGGCGACTAGCGGGGGGGTGAATGAGCAGTTCTTC. This sequence encodes CASSEATSGGVNEQFF.

Only one count was recorded for this clone. The rearrangement joins TRBV5-5 to TRBJ1-5, with TRBD1 as a possible D gene (5 bases). V was pared by 2 bases and J by 6 bases, with 12 bases between. Germline V gives CDR1 SGHKS, CDR2 YYEKEE (reference sequence). The CDR3 totals 14 residues. The CDR3 spells CASSLRGGSQPQHF. CDR3 nucleotides: TGTGCCAGCAGCTTAAGGGGAGGCAGTCAGCCCCAGCATTTT.

This clone was observed a few times. The chain joins TRBV24-1 to TRBJ2-1, with D possibly being TRBD1 (6 bases). This CDR3 contains 18 residues. CDR1 is KGHDR and CDR2 is SFDVKD in the germline V gene. Trimming left V 3 bases short and J 12 bases short, with 29 bases between. The CDR3 loop is CATSDPTGAGATKWGQFF. The CDR3 nucleotides read TGTGCCACCAGTGATCCGACCGGGGCAGGGGCCACAAAGTGGGGGCAGTTCTTC.

CDR3 in DNA: TGCGCCAGCAGCCCGAGACTAGACATTACCAAAAACATTCAGTACTTC. Encoded protein: CASSPRLDITKNIQYF. The V gene is TRBV5-1, the J gene TRBJ2-4, with D possibly matching TRBD2 (6 bases). Germline V gene sequence: CDR1 SGHRS, CDR2 YFSETQ. The CDR3 totals 16 residues. Trimming cost V 4 bases and J 2 bases, with 16 bases left between them.

The CDR3 is CASSPPAGKNTEAFF. CDR3 in DNA: TGTGCCAGCTCACCACCGGCGGGCAAGAACACTGAAGCTTTCTTT. V usage is TRBV18 and J usage is TRBJ1-1; D is undetermined. Germline V gene data show CDR1 as KGHSH and CDR2 as LQKENI. The V end was cut by 0 bases, the J end by 1 base, with 9 bases between. The CDR3 totals 15 residues.

This chain uses TRBV5-1 with TRBJ1-5; 10 bases map to TRBD1. The ends lost 8 bases at V and 6 bases at J; junction bases unmatched: 8. CDR1 is SGHRS and CDR2 is YFSETQ in the germline V gene. The CDR3 covers 14 residues. The CDR3 DNA sequence: TGCGCCAGAGCGACAGGGGGCATGGGTCAGCCCCAGCATTTT. Translating gives CARATGGMGQPQHF.

V is TRBV2 and J is TRBJ1-5; D might be TRBD1 (5 bases). The V gene lost 5 bases and the J gene lost 1 base, with 9 bases spanning the gap. This CDR3 contains 14 residues. Germline V gene sequence: CDR1 SNHLY, CDR2 FYNNEI. The DNA for the CDR3 is TGTGCCAGCAGTTTCAGGGAAAGCAATCAGCCCCAGCATTTT. Amino acid sequence: CASSFRESNQPQHF.

The chain combines TRBV18 with TRBJ2-7; D is unclear. The CDR3 covers 11 residues. Trimming stripped 5 bases from V and 0 bases from J, with 2 bases between. Looked up from germline, CDR1 is KGHSH and CDR2 is LQKENI. CDR3 bases: TGTGCCAGCTCATCCTCCTACGAGCAGTACTTC. This translates into CASSSSYEQYF.

The chain links TRBV19 to TRBJ2-1, with D perhaps TRBD1 (6 bases). This CDR3 is 14 amino acids long. V dropped 4 bases and J dropped 5 bases, with 12 bases sitting between them. Looked up from germline, CDR1 is LNHDA and CDR2 is SQIVND (reference sequence). The CDR3 sequence is CASSRGTQNNEQFF. CDR3 coding DNA: TGTGCCAGTAGTAGGGGGACACAAAACAATGAGCAGTTCTTC.

The rearrangement joins TRBV28 to TRBJ1-4; the D is unclear. The CDR3 has 16 residues. Trimming took off 5 bases at V and 8 bases at J, with 21 bases between the two ends. The germline V gene encodes CDR1 MDHEN and CDR2 SYDVKM. Here the CDR3 reads CASSPTDGLPSEKLFF. In nucleotides, the CDR3 is TGTGCCAGCAGTCCCACGGACGGACTTCCTTCGGAAAAACTGTTTTTT.